This passage covers 32 T cell receptor beta chains from one sample sequenced in a study of control samples from healthy donors and cancer patients. TCRdb keeps only in-frame clones here, not all; method: immunoSEQ multiplex PCR. The repertoire holds approximately 230,000 clones, over 75% seen once, with less than 15% in the top ten. The specimen was PBMCs. Receptors were obtained from a woman between 55 and 75 years old with lung cancer.

The CDR3: CASSSRTGGWETQYF. The CDR3 DNA reads as TGTGCCAGCAGTTCCCGGACAGGGGGCTGGGAGACCCAGTACTTC. This chain connects TRBV7-2 to TRBJ2-5, with 11 bases lining up with TRBD1. Losses at the gene ends were 6 bases for V and 5 bases for J; bases not matched to a gene: 8. CDR1 SGHTA and CDR2 FQGNSA come from the germline V gene. The CDR3 covers 15 residues.

The chain combines TRBV27 with TRBJ2-2, with a tentative D call TRBD1 (6 bases). V lost 5 bases, J lost 0 bases, and 10 bases lay in between. CDR3 length: 15 amino acids. From germline, CDR1 is MNHEY and CDR2 SMNVEV (reference sequence). CDR3 nucleotide sequence: TGTGCCAGCAGTCCCGGGACAACGAACACCGGGGAGCTGTTTTTT. It specifies CASSPGTTNTGELFF.

This clone showed up just once. The gene calls are TRBV2 and TRBJ2-7; D perhaps matches TRBD2 (5 bases). V lost 7 bases, J lost 0 bases, and 13 bases lay in between. CDR1 and CDR2 from the germline V gene are SNHLY and FYNNEI. There are 14 residues in the CDR3. CDR3 sequence reads: CASNPSGSSYEQYF. Here the CDR3 DNA reads TGTGCCAGCAATCCCAGCGGAAGCTCCTACGAGCAGTACTTC.

This chain uses TRBV6-5 with TRBJ2-1, with TRBD2 identical over 7 bases. Germline lookup yields CDR1 MNHEY and CDR2 SVGAGI. The CDR3 loop spans 14 amino acids. V lost 8 bases, J lost 4 bases, and 8 bases stayed unmatched. For the CDR3, the DNA is TGTGCCAGCCGAACCGGGACTACATACAATGAGCAGTTCTTC. Its translation is CASRTGTTYNEQFF.

The V gene is TRBV2, the J gene TRBJ1-5; the D gene is possibly TRBD1 (5 bases). The CDR3 has 15 amino acids. The ends were cut back, 5 bases at V and 2 bases at J, with 13 bases in the middle. The germline V gene has CDR1 SNHLY and CDR2 FYNNEI. The CDR3 DNA reads TGTGCCAGCAGTTCGGGACCTAGGGGCAATCAGCCCCAGCATTTT. This gives the protein CASSSGPRGNQPQHF.

J is TRBJ1-4 and V is TRBV5-1; possible D gene TRBD1, 5 bases. Trimming shortened V by 3 bases and J by 7 bases, and 13 bases separated the two germline ends. The CDR3 extends over 14 amino acids. CDR1 SGHRS and CDR2 YFSETQ come from the germline V gene. CDR3 region: CASSSGPGSEKLFF. In nucleotides, the CDR3 is TGCGCCAGCAGCTCCGGGCCAGGGAGTGAAAAACTGTTTTTT.

This chain links TRBV25-1 with TRBJ2-5, with 8 bases lining up with TRBD2. Germline loops: CDR1 MGHDK, CDR2 SYGVNS. CDR3 length equals 15 residues. J was trimmed by 4 bases and V by 3 bases; bases with no gene match: 7. DNA for the CDR3: TGTGCCAGCAGTGATCCAGCGGGGGAAGGAGAGACCCAGTACTTC. Its protein is CASSDPAGEGETQYF.

This sequence joins TRBV5-4 and TRBJ1-1; D not certain. The CDR3 has 12 residues. CDR1 and CDR2 (germline): SGHNT, YYREEE (reference sequence). Trimming shortened V by 1 base and J by 6 bases, and 7 bases separated the two germline ends. The CDR3 is CASSLNTPEAFF. Here the CDR3 DNA reads TGTGCCAGCAGCTTGAACACTCCTGAAGCTTTCTTT.

This sequence joins TRBV30 and TRBJ1-5; D is uncertain. The CDR3 spans 14 residues. Germline V gene lookup returns CDR1 GTSNPN and CDR2 SVGIG (reference sequence). Trimming took off 1 base at V and 4 bases at J, with 11 bases between the two ends. The CDR3 sequence: CAWSEFSGNQPQHF. The DNA of the CDR3 is TGTGCCTGGAGTGAGTTTAGCGGTAATCAGCCCCAGCATTTT. The variable domain in full, completed from reference TRBV30 and TRBJ1-5, reads SQTIHQWPATLVQPVGSPLSLECTVEGTSNPNLYWYRQAAGRGLQLLFYSVGIGQISSEVPQNLSASRPQDRQFILSSKKLLLSDSGFYLCAWSEFSGNQPQHFGDGTRLSIL.

This clone was counted only a few times. The chain recombines TRBV7-6 with TRBJ2-7; 10 nucleotides agree with TRBD1. This CDR3 is built from 14 residues. Trimming took 3 bases from V and 6 from J; bases not matched to a gene: 5. The germline gives CDR1 SGHVS, CDR2 FNYEAQ. CDR3 loop: CASSFGDRGSEQYF. The DNA for the CDR3 is TGTGCCAGCAGCTTTGGGGACAGGGGTTCCGAGCAGTACTTC.

The chain has TRBV7-6 and TRBJ2-7, with D perhaps matching TRBD2 (6 bases). The V gene lost 0 bases and the J gene lost 3 bases, with 15 bases spanning the gap. The germline gives CDR1 SGHVS, CDR2 FNYEAQ. This CDR3 has 16 residues. For the CDR3, the DNA is TGTGCCAGCAGCTTAGCGGGGGGAGGTGGGGTCTACGAGCAGTACTTC. Translating it yields CASSLAGGGGVYEQYF.

The gene calls are TRBV18 and TRBJ1-2; 8 positions match TRBD1. This CDR3 region has 14 residues. The J segment lost 6 bases and the V segment lost 2 bases, leaving 5 bases of the junction unmatched. Germline CDR1 is KGHSH and CDR2 is LQKENI. The DNA of the CDR3 is TGTGCCAGCTCACCATCCAGGGGGCCGGATGGCTACACCTTC. Amino acid sequence: CASSPSRGPDGYTF.

This clone has only a few counts. The chain couples TRBV27 to TRBJ1-5; no clear D. The CDR3 totals 14 residues. Germline CDR1 and CDR2: MNHEY and SMNVEV (reference sequence). V was shortened by 3 bases and J by 1 base, with 7 bases between the two germline ends. As DNA, the CDR3 is TGTGCCAGCAGTTTCTCGGACAGCAATCAGCCCCAGCATTTT. Protein product: CASSFSDSNQPQHF.

This chain links TRBV9 with TRBJ1-1, with TRBD1 matching over 7 bases. V dropped 4 bases and J dropped 5; count of bases not matched to a gene: 8. The CDR3 loop spans 14 amino acids. Germline V lookup: CDR1 SGDLS, CDR2 YYNGEE. DNA of the CDR3: TGTGCCAGCAGCTCCCGACAGGGTGGAACTGAAGCTTTCTTT. Amino acids: CASSSRQGGTEAFF.

V is TRBV5-4 and J is TRBJ1-5; 8 bases line up with TRBD1. After removal of 0 bases from V and 9 bases from J, the junction contained 8 bases not matched to a gene. The CDR3 runs to 15 residues. Looked up from germline, CDR1 is SGHNT and CDR2 is YYREEE (reference sequence). The CDR3 loop is CASSLATGEKWPQHF. Written as DNA, the CDR3 is TGTGCCAGCAGCTTGGCGACAGGGGAGAAATGGCCCCAGCATTTT. Complete variable domain (other parts from reference TRBV5-4 and TRBJ1-5): ETGVTQSPTHLIKTRGQQVTLRCSSQSGHNTVSWYQQALGQGPQFIFQYYREEENGRGNFPPRFSGLQFPNYSSELNVNALELDDSALYLCASSLATGEKWPQHFGDGTRLSIL.

The chain uses TRBV5-6 and TRBJ2-7; possibly TRBD1 for D (6 bases). In germline, CDR1 is SGHDT, CDR2 YYEEEE. Trimming shortened V by 5 bases and J by 4 bases, and 16 bases separated the two germline ends. This CDR3 is built from 14 residues. The DNA of the CDR3 is TGTGCCAGCAGTTACCCGACAGGACAATACGAGCAGTACTTC. This translates into CASSYPTGQYEQYF.

The table lists this clone with a few counts. V usage is TRBV5-1 and J usage is TRBJ2-2; 8 bases are shared with TRBD1. The CDR3 consists of 16 residues. J lost 1 base, V lost 4 bases, and 6 bases had no gene match. Germline assignment: CDR1 SGHRS and CDR2 YFSETQ. CDR3 sequence reads: CASSPGTGGNTGELFF. The CDR3 DNA reads TGCGCCAGCAGCCCCGGGACAGGTGGGAACACCGGGGAGCTGTTTTTT.

This rearrangement joins TRBV28 to TRBJ2-1, with TRBD2 matching over 13 bases. Trimming cost V 3 bases and J 12 bases; bases outside gene matches: 14. Germline values: CDR1 MDHEN, CDR2 SYDVKM. CDR3 length: 17 residues. The CDR3 DNA reads TGTGCCAGCAGTTTGTTGGGACTAGCGGGGTCCCTGAAAGGGCAGTTCTTC. Its protein product is CASSLLGLAGSLKGQFF.

The rearrangement uses TRBV19 and TRBJ2-1; 7 bases fit TRBD1. The CDR3 has 15 residues. Losses at the gene ends were 4 bases for V and 4 bases for J; bases not matched to a gene: 7. Germline CDR1 is LNHDA and CDR2 is SQIVND (reference sequence). As DNA, the CDR3 is TGTGCCAGTAGTAGGGGACAGATACAATACAATGAGCAGTTCTTC. This encodes CASSRGQIQYNEQFF.

The chain combines TRBV3-1 (or the pseudogene TRBV3-2) with TRBJ1-6, with D hard to call. The length of the CDR3 is 15 residues. Germline V CDR1 and CDR2: LGHDT, YNNKEL (reference sequence). The V gene lost 4 bases and the J gene lost 10 bases, with 17 bases spanning the gap. Here the CDR3 reads CASSPYEGLISPLHF. For the CDR3, the DNA is TGTGCCAGCAGCCCGTATGAAGGGCTAATCTCACCCCTCCACTTT.

The rearrangement links TRBV10-3 to TRBJ2-6; 8 bases line up with TRBD1. J was trimmed by 0 bases and V by 4 bases; bases with no gene match: 5. Germline V gene data show CDR1 as ENHRY and CDR2 as SYGVKD. There are 17 residues in the CDR3. The CDR3 DNA reads TGTGCCATCAGTGCCGGGACAGGTCTCTCTGGGGCCAACGTCCTGACTTTC. It is translated as CAISAGTGLSGANVLTF.

This clone was observed a single time. This chain links TRBV6-1 with TRBJ2-4; a possible D gene is TRBD1 (5 bases). The V gene lost 3 bases and the J gene lost 5 bases, with 8 bases spanning the gap. The CDR3 is 13 amino acids. Germline V gene lookup returns CDR1 MNHNS and CDR2 SASEGT. Here the CDR3 DNA reads TGTGCCAGCAGTGAGGGCAGGGAAAACATTCAGTACTTC. Translation gives CASSEGRENIQYF.

This chain uses TRBV7-9 with TRBJ1-2; D gene ambiguous. This CDR3 region has 12 residues. V was shortened by 4 bases and J by 8 bases, with 11 bases between the two germline ends. From germline, CDR1 is SEHNR and CDR2 FQNEAQ (reference sequence). This CDR3 is CASSSPDLGYTF. CDR3 DNA sequence: TGTGCCAGCAGCTCTCCGGACCTCGGCTACACCTTC.

This clone was seen only once. This chain joins TRBV11-2 and TRBJ2-1; TRBD2 agrees at 12 bases. The CDR3 spans 14 residues. From germline, CDR1 is SGHAT and CDR2 FQNNGV. For the CDR3, the DNA is TGTGAGGTAGGGGGACTAGCGGGTTACAATGAGCAGTTCTTC. As protein: CEVGGLAGYNEQFF.

This clone was seen a few times. The rearrangement joins TRBV18 to TRBJ1-5; 11 nucleotides match TRBD1. The V gene end was trimmed by 6 bases and the J gene end by 1 base; junction bases not matched to a gene: 8. The germline gives CDR1 KGHSH, CDR2 LQKENI. The CDR3 runs 17 residues. This CDR3 is CASSPRTGGASNQPQHF. CDR3 bases: TGTGCCAGCTCCCCTAGGACAGGGGGCGCGAGCAATCAGCCCCAGCATTTT. Using reference TRBV18 and TRBJ1-5 for the parts outside the CDR3, the full variable domain is NAGVMQNPRHLVRRRGQEARLRCSPMKGHSHVYWYRQLPEEGLKFMVYLQKENIIDESGMPKERFSAEFPKEGPSILRIQQVVRGDSAAYFCASSPRTGGASNQPQHFGDGTRLSIL.

This chain uses TRBV15 with TRBJ1-1; 7 bases align to TRBD1. Germline V gives CDR1 LNHNV, CDR2 YYDKDF (reference sequence). Trimming took 6 bases from V and 1 from J; bases not matched to a gene: 2. This CDR3 region has 13 residues. As DNA, the CDR3 is TGTGCCACCAGTTGGGACAGGAACACTGAAGCTTTCTTT. Its translation: CATSWDRNTEAFF.

This chain connects TRBV3-1 (or the pseudogene TRBV3-2) to TRBJ2-7, with 8 bases that match TRBD2. The CDR3 length is 17 residues. From germline, CDR1 is LGHDT and CDR2 YNNKEL (reference sequence). V lost 4 bases and J lost 1; bases outside the gene matches: 12. CDR3 in amino acids: CASSPPLRAGGSYEQYF. Here the CDR3 DNA reads TGTGCCAGCAGCCCACCTCTACGCGCGGGAGGTTCCTACGAGCAGTACTTC.

This chain joins TRBV24-1 and TRBJ2-1, with 8 nucleotides matching TRBD1. V lost 4 bases, J lost 10 bases, and 5 bases stayed unmatched. Germline V gene sequence: CDR1 KGHDR, CDR2 SFDVKD. This CDR3 contains 13 residues. Written as DNA, the CDR3 is TGTGCCACCAGTGAGTACGACAGGGGCGAGCAGTTCTTC. Amino acids: CATSEYDRGEQFF.

V usage is TRBV19 and J usage is TRBJ1-6, with TRBD1 as a possible D gene (5 bases). V was trimmed by 3 bases and J by 9 bases, leaving 15 bases between them. In germline, CDR1 is LNHDA, CDR2 SQIVND (reference sequence). The CDR3 contains 15 residues. The CDR3: CASSIAEGFGSPLHF. The CDR3 nucleotides are TGTGCCAGTAGTATCGCTGAGGGGTTCGGTTCACCCCTCCACTTT.

The chain carries TRBV13 and TRBJ2-2, with no clear D. The germline V and J ends were trimmed by 7 bases and 5 bases, with 14 bases remaining between them. CDR1 is PRHDT, CDR2 FYEKMQ, per germline (reference sequence). The CDR3 extends over 14 amino acids. The CDR3 DNA is TGTGCCAGCAAGATAGGGCACAAAACCGGGGAGCTGTTTTTT. It yields the protein CASKIGHKTGELFF.

The CDR3 region has the DNA TGTGCCAGCAGTGAAGCGCCAGGGCGCTCCTATAATTCACCCCTCCACTTT. It yields the protein CASSEAPGRSYNSPLHF. The V and J genes are TRBV6-1 and TRBJ1-6; perhaps TRBD1 as D (5 bases). This CDR3 contains 17 residues. Germline V gene data show CDR1 as MNHNS and CDR2 as SASEGT. The ends were cut back, 0 bases at V and 0 bases at J, with 9 bases in the middle.

The DNA of the CDR3 is TGTGCCAGCAGCACAGGGGGCATCTACAATGAGCAGTTCTTC. Encoded protein: CASSTGGIYNEQFF. This sequence joins TRBV28 and TRBJ2-1, with 9 bases identical to TRBD1. The CDR3 loop spans 14 amino acids. Germline values: CDR1 MDHEN, CDR2 SYDVKM. Germline trimming cut 6 bases from V and 3 bases from J; bases unmatched to any gene: 3.